The present entry profiles one TCR beta chain with its context. The antigen is undetermined. CDR1 is SGHNT, CDR2 YYREEE, per germline (reference sequence). The CDR3 totals 14 residues. V was cut by 0 bases and J by 7 bases, with 13 bases left in between. This specimen comes from a study of graft-versus-host responses after intestinal transplantation. Study information: Each recipient received a multivisceral, liver-intestinal, or isolated intestinal graft. Each patient got anti-thymocyte globulin induction, then tacrolimus and steroids for roughly 3 years. Study-wide results and caveats: Elevated graft-versus-host to host-versus-graft clonal ratios in allografts were recorded for patients with graft-donor T cell macrochimerism. GvH clones were identified in recipient marrow, with some first appearing in ileum or blood.

Clones were sequenced by immunoSEQ multiplex PCR, and TCRdb holds only the in-frame ones, with some missing. This sample carries about 100,000 clones, roughly 90% of them seen once, and the ten largest clones take 0.9% to 1%. The J gene is TRBJ2-5, the V gene TRBV5-4, with D perhaps TRBD1 or TRBD2 (5 bases each). Sequences were derived from unstimulated CD4+ T cells sorted from spleen or lymph node cells, sampled before transplant. This TCR derives from a human donor who was the organ donor for an intestinal transplant. CDR3 DNA sequence: TGTGCCAGCAGCTTGGCCGGGGCCCCCGGGACCCAGTACTTC. It codes for CASSLAGAPGTQYF.